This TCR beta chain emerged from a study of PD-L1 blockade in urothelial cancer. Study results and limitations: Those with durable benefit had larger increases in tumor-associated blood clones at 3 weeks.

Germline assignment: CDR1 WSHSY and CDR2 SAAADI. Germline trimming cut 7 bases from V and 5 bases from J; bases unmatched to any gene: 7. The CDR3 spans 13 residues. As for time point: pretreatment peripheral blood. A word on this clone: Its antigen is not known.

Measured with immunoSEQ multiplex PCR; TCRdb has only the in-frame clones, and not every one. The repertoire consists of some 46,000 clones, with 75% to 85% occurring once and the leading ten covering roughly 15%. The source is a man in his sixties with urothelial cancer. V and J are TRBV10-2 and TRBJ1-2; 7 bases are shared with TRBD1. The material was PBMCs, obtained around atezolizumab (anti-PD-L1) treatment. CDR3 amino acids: CASTGGQSYGYTF. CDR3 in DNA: TGCGCCAGCACCGGGGGACAGAGTTATGGCTACACCTTC.